One T cell receptor beta chain is described in this entry. Generated by immunoSEQ multiplex PCR, the TCRdb table keeps only in-frame clones and is missing some. The sample carries roughly 80,000 clones, 96% recorded once. This entry belongs to a study of technical replicates of blood from a few donors. CDR1 and CDR2 (germline): ENHRY, SYGVKD. The CDR3 is 13 residues long. V shed 0 bases and J 5 bases; nucleotides not matched to a gene: 1. The chain joins TRBV10-3 to TRBJ2-7; 7 positions match TRBD1. This sequence was found in a human donor in good health. Sequencing input: T cells isolated from PBMCs. The CDR3 region is CAISESGQDEQYF. For the CDR3, the DNA is TGTGCCATCAGTGAGTCCGGACAGGACGAGCAGTACTTC.